The next 13 T cell receptor beta chains were all read from a single sample in a study of siplizumab effects on memory and regulatory T cells. The protocol was immunoSEQ multiplex PCR, while the TCRdb copy is restricted to in-frame clones and leaves out a portion. The sample contains roughly 82,000 clones, about nine tenths of which appear only once. What was sequenced was Tregs sorted from blood. These receptors were obtained from a human donor in good health.

CDR3 bases: TGTGCCATCAGTGAGTCGGCGGGGGGCACAGATACGCAGTATTTT. Amino acids: CAISESAGGTDTQYF. This chain uses TRBV10-3 with TRBJ2-3, with TRBD2 matching 7 bases. The CDR3 is 15 residues long. Germline loops: CDR1 ENHRY, CDR2 SYGVKD. Trimming took 0 bases from V and 1 from J; bases not matched to a gene: 1.

The chain joins TRBV18 to TRBJ2-5, with D uncertain. Germline loops: CDR1 KGHSH, CDR2 LQKENI. Trimming took 0 bases from V and 4 from J, leaving 9 bases between them. This CDR3 comprises 14 residues. CDR3 nucleotides: TGTGCCAGCTCACCACCGGCTAGGGTAGAGACCCAGTACTTC. Translating it yields CASSPPARVETQYF. Full variable domain (missing parts from reference TRBV18 and TRBJ2-5): NAGVMQNPRHLVRRRGQEARLRCSPMKGHSHVYWYRQLPEEGLKFMVYLQKENIIDESGMPKERFSAEFPKEGPSILRIQQVVRGDSAAYFCASSPPARVETQYFGPGTRLLVL.

J is TRBJ1-2 and V is TRBV10-3, with D possibly being TRBD1 (6 bases). Germline V lookup: CDR1 ENHRY, CDR2 SYGVKD. Trimming took 10 bases from V and 0 from J, leaving 18 bases between them. This CDR3 region has 15 residues. CDR3 sequence reads: CASYPPDRPNYGYTF. CDR3 sequence (DNA): TGTGCCAGCTATCCCCCTGACAGGCCTAACTATGGCTACACCTTC.

The rearrangement joins TRBV7-2 to TRBJ1-5; the D gene is possibly TRBD1 (6 bases). Trimming removed 1 base at V and 2 bases at J, with 6 bases between. The CDR3 extends over 14 amino acids. The germline V gene encodes CDR1 SGHTA and CDR2 FQGNSA. CDR3 nucleotide sequence: TGTGCCAGCAGCTTAGACAGGGGCAATCAGCCCCAGCATTTT. Translation gives CASSLDRGNQPQHF.

The J gene is TRBJ2-3, the V gene TRBV6-7; 7 bases align to TRBD2. TRBV6-7 is treated as an ORF (open reading frame) with a function not yet certain. J was trimmed by 0 bases and V by 2 bases; bases with no gene match: 5. This CDR3 region has 16 residues. The CDR3 loop is CASSYPGGDSTDTQYF. The CDR3 region has the DNA TGTGCCAGCAGTTACCCTGGGGGGGACAGCACAGATACGCAGTATTTT.

V gene TRBV7-9 combines with J gene TRBJ1-1; D gene unclear. Trimming removed 2 bases from V and 6 bases from J, with 10 bases in between. The length of the CDR3 is 13 residues. Per germline, CDR1 SEHNR and CDR2 FQNEAQ (reference sequence). CDR3 residues: CASSLYGVAEAFF. DNA of the CDR3: TGTGCCAGCAGCTTATACGGGGTTGCTGAAGCTTTCTTT.

This chain links TRBV7-7 with TRBJ1-2, with D tentatively TRBD1 (5 bases). CDR1 is SSHAT and CDR2 is FNYEAQ in the germline V gene (reference sequence). Trimming pared 5 bases from V and 7 bases from J, leaving 17 bases between. This CDR3 comprises 14 residues. The CDR3 loop is CASSPSTPGTGYTF. The CDR3 DNA is TGTGCCAGCAGCCCCTCGACCCCGGGGACTGGCTACACCTTC.

Within the sample, this clone is medium-sized (0.01 to 0.1%). The rearrangement joins TRBV5-1 to TRBJ1-1; 8 nucleotides agree with TRBD1. Germline CDR1 reads SGHRS; CDR2 reads YFSETQ. The CDR3 is made up of 16 amino acids. V lost 3 bases, J lost 1 base, and 8 bases stayed unmatched. This chain's CDR3 is CASSSRPGTGNTEAFF. CDR3 sequence (DNA): TGCGCCAGCAGCTCCCGTCCCGGGACAGGGAACACTGAAGCTTTCTTT.

The J gene is TRBJ1-2, the V gene TRBV28; D is unclear. Trimming took off 2 bases at V and 4 bases at J, with 8 bases between the two ends. The CDR3 spans 13 residues. From germline, CDR1 is MDHEN and CDR2 SYDVKM. The CDR3: CASSLGPTYGYTF. The CDR3 DNA reads TGTGCCAGCAGTTTAGGTCCCACCTATGGCTACACCTTC.

V is TRBV5-1 and J is TRBJ2-3, with D unresolved. The CDR3 has 15 amino acids. Trimming stripped 4 bases from V and 1 base from J, with 13 bases between. Germline assignment: CDR1 SGHRS and CDR2 YFSETQ. CDR3 loop: CASSTGGVGTDTQYF. CDR3 DNA sequence: TGCGCCAGCAGCACCGGTGGGGTTGGCACAGATACGCAGTATTTT.

This clone was detected only a few times. This chain joins TRBV5-6 and TRBJ1-2; tentatively, D is TRBD1 (5 bases). CDR1 SGHDT and CDR2 YYEEEE come from the germline V gene. The length of the CDR3 is 12 residues. Between the trimmed V and J ends, which lost 6 bases and 8 bases, there was a span of 14 bases. The CDR3 DNA sequence: TGTGCCAGCACTCTGCCAGGGAAGGGCTACACCTTC. Translated: CASTLPGKGYTF. Complete variable domain (other parts from reference TRBV5-6 and TRBJ1-2): DAGVTQSPTHLIKTRGQQVTLRCSPKSGHDTVSWYQQALGQGPQFIFQYYEEEERQRGNFPDRFSGHQFPNYSSELNVNALLLGDSALYLCASTLPGKGYTFGSGTRLTVV.

V and J are TRBV10-3 and TRBJ2-3, with TRBD2 identical over 15 bases. There are 18 residues in the CDR3. In germline, CDR1 is ENHRY, CDR2 SYGVKD. Unmatched junction bases numbered 10, after V lost 6 bases and J lost 3 bases. CDR3 sequence: CAISPRGTSGGTTDTQYF. CDR3 coding DNA: TGTGCCATCAGCCCCCGCGGGACTAGCGGGGGGACAACAGATACGCAGTATTTT.

The V and J genes are TRBV6-6 and TRBJ2-7; 10 bases agree with TRBD2. V lost 6 bases, J lost 5 bases, and 7 bases stayed unmatched. The CDR3 loop spans 14 amino acids. Germline V lookup: CDR1 MNHNY, CDR2 SVGAGI (reference sequence). The CDR3 coding sequence is TGTGCCAGCAGCCTCACTAGCGGGGCCGACGAGCAGTACTTC. Amino acid sequence: CASSLTSGADEQYF.